This TCR beta chain was documented in a study of T cells in Graves' hyperthyroidism and ophthalmopathy. Study-wide findings and caveats: Separating ophthalmopathy from stable hyperthyroidism was achieved by a 13 V-J model. Blood samples included most of the expanded thyroid clonotypes exceeding 0.001.

V gave up 4 bases and J gave up 7 bases, with 8 bases separating them. The CDR3 runs 13 residues. Lactation, pregnancy, other autoimmune disease or uncontrolled infection excluded patients. This clonotype has at least ten counts. The target antigen is unknown. Amplification of TCR beta CDR3 regions used RNA as the template. During a first-round RT-PCR of the TCR CDR3, the HTBI primer set was used. Using its own MiXCR run on the multiplex PCR reads, TCRdb lists one record per CDR3 protein. The data hold nearly 600,000 distinct CDR3 sequences, with 14% observed a single time. Sequencing input: blood. This clonotype was obtained from a woman younger than 35 with Graves' ophthalmopathy. The gene calls are TRBV12-3 or TRBV12-4 and TRBJ1-6; D is uncertain. The chain's CDR3 is CASSWAGNSPLHF. The CDR3 DNA follows: TGTGCCAGCAGTTGGGCCGGCAATTCACCCCTCCACTTT.